This entry lists 7 T cell receptor beta chains sequenced from one sample in a study of T cells expressing NK-cell markers. Following a re-call of the 5' RACE reads, TCRdb has one entry per CDR3 protein and lacks DNA. The sample has roughly 180,000 distinct CDR3 sequences. The sample consisted of blood T cells: a sorted CD56 or NKG2C T cell subset, CD4+ or CD8+ T cells, or bulk PBMC T cells (not recorded which). The receptors come from a woman aged 18 to 69 in good health.

The chain carries TRBV2 and TRBJ2-3; TCRdb proposes TRBD1, but this gene call is untestable without DNA. This CDR3 is built from 14 residues. Germline-derived CDR1 and CDR2 are SNHLY and FYNNEI. CDR3: CASRGQTSTDTQYF.

V gene TRBV29-1 combines with J gene TRBJ2-1; TCRdb lists TRBD2, though no DNA is available to test this call. The germline CDR1 and CDR2 sequences are SQVTM and ANQGSEA. This CDR3 has 17 amino acids. CDR3: CSVAGQGWGLAENEQFF.

The V gene is TRBV18, the J gene TRBJ1-1. The CDR3 consists of 15 residues. The germline CDR1 and CDR2 sequences are KGHSH and LQKENI. The CDR3 is CASNTGGSRNTEAFF.

The chain recombines TRBV29-1 with TRBJ2-7; the TRBD1 assignment by TCRdb is unverifiable without DNA. Per germline, CDR1 SQVTM and CDR2 ANQGSEA. This CDR3 has 13 amino acids. CDR3 sequence: CSVEGTGGASQYF.

The chain joins TRBV4-1 to TRBJ2-2; lacking DNA, the TRBD1 call made by TCRdb goes unchecked. The CDR3 totals 18 residues. Germline-derived CDR1 and CDR2 are MGHRA and YSYEKL. CDR3 region: CASSLFLDGSGYAGELFF.

V and J are TRBV11-2 and TRBJ2-3; the D call from TCRdb, TRBD2, cannot be confirmed without DNA. The V gene's germline CDR1 is SGHAT and CDR2 FQNNGV. This CDR3 contains 15 residues. CDR3 residues: CASRRLAGSTDTQYF.

The chain links TRBV29-1 to TRBJ2-7; there is no DNA to check the TCRdb D call of TRBD1. Germline V gene sequence: CDR1 SQVTM, CDR2 ANQGSEA. This CDR3 has 16 amino acids. CDR3 loop: CSVGGRGATGTYEQYF.